The TCR beta chain described here comes from a study of CD8+CD57+ T cells in acquired aplastic anemia (dated by TCRdb to the late 2010s). Context from the whole study: DNA extracted from sorted CD4+ and CD8+ cells had a mean of roughly 3 ug, with a range of 0.2 to 27.4 ug. CD8+CD57+ expansion was defined as a frequency above the mean frequency observed in healthy subjects. Summary of the overall study and its limitations: Patients and healthy controls showed no significant difference in CD8+ Simpson's diversity (P=0.060). Although 25 to 30 CD8+ CDR3 sequences were shared by patients and controls, these sequences appeared highly expressed in patients and within the immunodominant clones of patients.

TCR beta VDJ combination and CDR3 sequence profiling used genomic DNA as the template. An Illumina HiSeq 2000 was used for TCR repertoire sequencing. Per the original workflow: Repertoire assessment relied on Simpson's diversity index, CDR3 size and DJ length profiles, and TRBV/TRBJ rearrangement plots. The immunodominant clone was defined as the most abundant DNA sequence in deep sequencing data. CDR3 amino acid sequences were screened for sharing across subjects and compared with published repertoires and the VDJdb database. In TCRdb, the public reads were trimmed at Q25 with fastp and aligned with MiXCR, with productive beta chains retained. CDR3 protein duplicates are merged, each entry listing the most common genes and DNA. The V and J calls, along with clone size, are taken from TCRdb and not from the paper's own processing. In this sample the table shows around 180,000 distinct CDR3 sequences, almost 50% of which occur a single time. Roughly 13% of the sample is taken by the ten largest.

Patients chosen for sequencing had shown expansion of CD8+CD57+ cells by flow cytometry. Every patient had a diagnosis of severe acquired aplastic anemia based on International Study of Aplastic Anemia and Agranulocytosis and Camitta criteria. Patients had received no therapy at the time of blood sampling. The study deep-sequenced TCR repertoires of sorted CD4+ and CD8+ blood T cells from severe aplastic anemia patients and healthy subjects. In the USA, patient enrollment took place under clinicaltrials.gov protocols 00001620, 01623167, 00001397, 00071045, 00081523 and 00961064. Ficoll-Paque density gradient centrifugation was used to isolate peripheral blood mononuclear cells. CD4+ and CD8+ T cells were sorted by FACS or magnetic beads before DNA extraction. On this clonotype itself: Its antigen is not yet known. No base quality values were provided; no much bigger clone lies one nucleotide off.

The CDR3 runs 15 amino acids, cysteine and phenylalanine included. The DNA shown is the 45-base CDR3, in frame from base 1. V lost 6 bases and J lost 5 bases; the stretch between them is 14 bases long. CDR1 SNHLY and CDR2 FYNNEI are derived from the germline V gene. Specimen: sorted CD4+, CD8+, or CD8+CD57+ T cells (not recorded which) from PBMCs. The chain is made from TRBV2 and TRBJ1-6; no D gene can be assigned with confidence. The TCR originated in a human donor with aplastic anemia. Here is the DNA: TGTGCCAGCAGCCAAAGGGTCCGTAATAATTCACCCCTCCACTTT. This is translated as CASSQRVRNNSPLHF.